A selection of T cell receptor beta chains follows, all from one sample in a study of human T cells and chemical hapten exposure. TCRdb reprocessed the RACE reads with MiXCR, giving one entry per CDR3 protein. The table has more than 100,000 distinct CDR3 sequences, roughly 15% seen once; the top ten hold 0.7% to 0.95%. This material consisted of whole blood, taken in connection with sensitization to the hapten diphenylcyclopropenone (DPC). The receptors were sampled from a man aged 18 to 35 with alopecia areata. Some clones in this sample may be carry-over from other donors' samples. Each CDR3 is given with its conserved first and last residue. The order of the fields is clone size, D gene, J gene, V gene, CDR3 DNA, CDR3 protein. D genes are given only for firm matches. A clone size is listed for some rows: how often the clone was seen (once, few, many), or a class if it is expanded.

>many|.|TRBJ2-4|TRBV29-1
TGCAGCGTTGGATGGGGTGGGCAGGGAAAAAACATTCAGTACTTC
CSVGWGGQGKNIQYF
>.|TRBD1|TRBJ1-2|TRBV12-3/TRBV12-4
TGTGCCAGCAGTTTGGCCGGGACAGTCTATGGCTACACCTTC
CASSLAGTVYGYTF
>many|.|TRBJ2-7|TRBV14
TGTGCCAGCAGCCAAGAGCTGTTCAACGAGCAGTACTTC
CASSQELFNEQYF
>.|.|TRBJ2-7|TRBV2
TGTGCCAGCAGTGACCCCCCTGATTACGAGCAGTACTTC
CASSDPPDYEQYF
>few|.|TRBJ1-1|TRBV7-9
TGTGCCAGCAGCTTAGCGGGGACATTCTCTCCTGAAGCTTTCTTT
CASSLAGTFSPEAFF
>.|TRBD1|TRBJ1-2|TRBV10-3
TGTGCCATCACCCAGGGGGCGGATTATGGCTACACCTTC
CAITQGADYGYTF
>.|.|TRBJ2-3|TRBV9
TGTGCCAGCAGCGTAACAGGAGCAAGCACAGATACGCAGTATTTT
CASSVTGASTDTQYF
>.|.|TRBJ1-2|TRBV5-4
TGTGCCAGCAGCTTGAGGGATCGGAGCGATGGCTACACCTTC
CASSLRDRSDGYTF
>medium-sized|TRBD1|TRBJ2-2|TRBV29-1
TGCAGCGGGCGAGGGGGCCTGAACACCGGGGAGCTGTTTTTT
CSGRGGLNTGELFF
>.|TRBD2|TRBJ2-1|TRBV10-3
TGTGCCACCAAAGTGGGCGGGGGACTCTACAATGAGCAGTTCTTC
CATKVGGGLYNEQFF
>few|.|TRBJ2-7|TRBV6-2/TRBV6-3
TGTGCCAGCGGATACCCCCTGGGGGGAGTAACCTACGAGCAGTACTTC
CASGYPLGGVTYEQYF
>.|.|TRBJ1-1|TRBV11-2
TGTGCCAGCATCCCGGAGGTAGGGGTCTCTGAAGCTTTCTTT
CASIPEVGVSEAFF
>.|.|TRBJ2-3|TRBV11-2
TGTGCCAGCAGCGTCGGGCTAACCACAGATACGCAGTATTTT
CASSVGLTTDTQYF
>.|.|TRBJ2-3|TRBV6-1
TGTGCCAGCAGTGATCAGGGGATCACAGATACGCAGTATTTT
CASSDQGITDTQYF
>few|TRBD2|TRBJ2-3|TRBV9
TGTGCCAGCAGTTTCGGACTAGCGCCAGATACGCAGTATTTT
CASSFGLAPDTQYF
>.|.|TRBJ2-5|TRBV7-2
TGTGCCAGCAGCAAAGCCCGGTACCAAGAGACCCAGTACTTC
CASSKARYQETQYF
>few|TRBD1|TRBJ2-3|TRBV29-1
TGCAGCGCTACGACAGGGGACAGCACAGATACGCAGTATTTT
CSATTGDSTDTQYF
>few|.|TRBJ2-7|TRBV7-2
TGTGCCAGCAGCGTGGGGAAAGGATACGAGCAGTACTTC
CASSVGKGYEQYF
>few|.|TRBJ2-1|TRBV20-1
TGCAGTGCTAGAGGGAACAATGAGCAGTTCTTC
CSARGNNEQFF
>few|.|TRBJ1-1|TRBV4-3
TGCGCCAGCAGCCGCGAGCAGGGCCGAACTGAAGCTTTCTTT
CASSREQGRTEAFF
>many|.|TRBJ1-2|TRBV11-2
TGTGCCAGCCGCGAAAATAACTATGGCTACACCTTC
CASRENNYGYTF
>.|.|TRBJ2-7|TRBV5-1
TGCGCCAGCAGCTTGGCGCGGACCTACGAGCAGTACTTC
CASSLARTYEQYF
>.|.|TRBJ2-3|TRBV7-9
TGTGCCAGCAGCTTAGCGGACTTACTAAACACAGATACGCAGTATTTT
CASSLADLLNTDTQYF
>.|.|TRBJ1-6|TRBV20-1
TGCAGTGCTTCCCAGGGTACGGCTAATTCACCCCTCCACTTT
CSASQGTANSPLHF
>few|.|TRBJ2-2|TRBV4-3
TGCGCCAGCAGCCAAGAGGCTTTCGGGGAGCTGTTTTTT
CASSQEAFGELFF
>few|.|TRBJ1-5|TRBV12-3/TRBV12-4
TGTGCCAGCAGTTTATTAAGTGGGTACAATCAGCCCCAGCATTTT
CASSLLSGYNQPQHF
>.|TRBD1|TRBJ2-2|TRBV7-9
TGTGCCAGCAGCTTAGCCCAGGGGGCGACCGGGGAGCTGTTTTTT
CASSLAQGATGELFF
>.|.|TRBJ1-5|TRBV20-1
TGCAGTGCTAGAGGTTGGCAGAATCAGCCCCAGCATTTT
CSARGWQNQPQHF
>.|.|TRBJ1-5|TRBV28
TGTGCCAGCACCTATACTCCCAGGGTGGCCAATCAGCCCCAGCATTTT
CASTYTPRVANQPQHF
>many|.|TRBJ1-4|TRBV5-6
TGTGCCAGCAGCTTGGCCCGGACCTCTGCGGGAAAACTGTTTTTT
CASSLARTSAGKLFF
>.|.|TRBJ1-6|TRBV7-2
TGTGCCAGCAGAGGTGATGTTGTAGGCTCACCCCTCCACTTT
CASRGDVVGSPLHF
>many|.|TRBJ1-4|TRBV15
TGTGCCACCAGCAGCACAGGGACCCAGGCTAATGAAAAACTGTTTTTT
CATSSTGTQANEKLFF
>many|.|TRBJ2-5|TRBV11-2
TGTGCCAGCAGCTCCGGACCCGCGCCGAGCGAGACCCAGTACTTC
CASSSGPAPSETQYF
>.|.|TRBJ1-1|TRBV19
TGTGCCAGTAGTATCCTCCAGGGAGGCACTGAAGCTTTCTTT
CASSILQGGTEAFF
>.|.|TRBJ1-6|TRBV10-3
TGTGCCTCCCGGACAGAACTTGATTCACCCCTCCACTTT
CASRTELDSPLHF
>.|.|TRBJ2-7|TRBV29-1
TGCAGCGTTTTCGACTACGAGCAGTACTTC
CSVFDYEQYF
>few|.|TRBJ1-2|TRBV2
TGTGCCAGCAGTGAGGGGCAGGGGAGCTATGGCTACACCTTC
CASSEGQGSYGYTF
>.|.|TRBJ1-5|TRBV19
TGTGCCAGTATCCCTCTCCGCGACGGAAGCAATCAGCCCCAGCATTTT
CASIPLRDGSNQPQHF
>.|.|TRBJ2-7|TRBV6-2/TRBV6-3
TGTGCCAGCAGCCCCATCGGGGGGCGGGCCTACGAGCAGTACTTC
CASSPIGGRAYEQYF
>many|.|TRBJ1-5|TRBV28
TGTGCCAGCAGTTTAACAAGGGGAAAGCAGCCCCAGCATTTT
CASSLTRGKQPQHF
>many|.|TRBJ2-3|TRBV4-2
TGTGCCAGCAGCCAAGTCGGCTGGGGGCAAGGTGACGCAGATACGCAGTATTTT
CASSQVGWGQGDADTQYF
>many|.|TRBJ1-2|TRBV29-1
TGCAGCGTTGCCTTCAGGGCGGCTAACTATGGCTACACCTTC
CSVAFRAANYGYTF
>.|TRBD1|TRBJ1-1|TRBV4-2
TGTGCCAGCAGCCAAGATCTATACAGGGGTGAAAGCAACACTGAAGCTTTCTTT
CASSQDLYRGESNTEAFF
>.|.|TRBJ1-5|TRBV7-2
TGTGCCAGCAGCAAAGGTCTGGGAATCAGTCAGCCCCAGCATTTT
CASSKGLGISQPQHF
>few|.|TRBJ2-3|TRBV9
TGTGCCAGCAGCCCCCCCTGGGGAGATACGCAGTATTTT
CASSPPWGDTQYF
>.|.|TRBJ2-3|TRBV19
TGTGCCAGTAGTATAGCTAGACCAGGGGGCACAGATACGCAGTATTTT
CASSIARPGGTDTQYF
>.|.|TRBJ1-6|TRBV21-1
TGTGCCAGCAGCACTCAAATAGGGCGGGATAATTCACCCCTCCACTTT
CASSTQIGRDNSPLHF
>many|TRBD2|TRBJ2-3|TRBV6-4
TGTGCCAGCAGTGACTCCGCGGGGGGGCCAGATACGCAGTATTTT
CASSDSAGGPDTQYF
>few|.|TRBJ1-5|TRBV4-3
TGCGCCAGCAGCCAAGATCCTCCAGGGGTGTTTGCGGATCAGCCCCAGCATTTT
CASSQDPPGVFADQPQHF
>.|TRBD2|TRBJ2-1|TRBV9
TGTGCCAGCAGCGTTAGCGGGACCCGTGCCAATGAGCAGTTCTTC
CASSVSGTRANEQFF
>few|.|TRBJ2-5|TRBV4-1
TGCGCCAGCAGCCATCTGCGAGGAGGGGCGCAGTACTTC
CASSHLRGGAQYF
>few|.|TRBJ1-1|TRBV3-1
TGTGCCAGCAGCCAAGTTCAATTACGGACTGAAGCTTTCTTT
CASSQVQLRTEAFF
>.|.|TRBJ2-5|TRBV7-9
TGTGCCAGCAGCTCCCCGCGACGACAAGAGACCCAGTACTTC
CASSSPRRQETQYF
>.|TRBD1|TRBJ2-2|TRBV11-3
TGTGCCAGCAGCCCCCGGGACAGGGGGGACACCGGGGAGCTGTTTTTT
CASSPRDRGDTGELFF
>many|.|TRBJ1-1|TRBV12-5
TGTGCTAGTGGGCCCGGGTCAAACACTGAAGCTTTCTTT
CASGPGSNTEAFF
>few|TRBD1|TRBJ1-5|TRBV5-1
TGCGCCAGCAGCTTAGGGACAGAGAATCAGCCCCAGCATTTT
CASSLGTENQPQHF
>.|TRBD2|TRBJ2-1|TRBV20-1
TGCAGTTCCCCTCTCAGCGGGGGATTTTACAATGAGCAGTTCTTC
CSSPLSGGFYNEQFF